What follows describes a single T cell receptor beta chain. What it recognizes is unknown. The PCR had 60 Vbeta and 13 Jbeta primers. Sequencing was performed with immunoSEQ multiplex PCR; in TCRdb, only in-frame clones are kept and a portion is missing. The repertoire holds approximately 110,000 clones, around 64% seen once, with about 2.2% in the top ten. V shed 6 bases and J 6 bases; nucleotides not matched to a gene: 4. The CDR3 is 13 residues long. Germline assignment: CDR1 MDHEN and CDR2 SYDVKM. The source of the sample is a study of cytomegalovirus exposure and HLA in healthy donors. Study results and limitations: TCR association rates varied by HLA locus in a later analysis, with DRB1 highest and HLA-C lowest.

The sequence was obtained from a woman under 40 in good health and CMV-seronegative. The chain is built from TRBV28 and TRBJ1-2; 10 bases agree with TRBD1. Sequenced input: PBMCs. The CDR3 spells CASRRDRGHGYTF. The DNA of the CDR3 is TGTGCCAGCAGAAGGGACAGGGGCCATGGCTACACCTTC.